This note documents a single TCR beta chain sequence. Its antigen specificity is not known. Base-call qualities are not available, and no considerably larger clone is one nucleotide away. From the germline V gene, CDR1 is SGHRS and CDR2 is YFSETQ. The V end gives up 3 bases and the J end 6 bases, leaving 2 bases in the junction not matched to a gene. The CDR3 contains 13 residues, cysteine and phenylalanine counted. Solely the CDR3 DNA is kept, with 39 bases framed from the first base. Lesional scalp punch biopsies and peripheral blood were collected from alopecia areata patients. After PBMCs were isolated by density centrifugation and stained for CD3, CD4 and CD8, a FACSAria was used to sort CD4+ and CD8+ T cells. The data stem from a study of CD8+ T cells in alopecia areata (dated by TCRdb to between 2017 and 2018). Broadly, across the study: Treated patients were enrolled in an open-label pilot trial of oral tofacitinib, 5 to 10 mg twice daily, for moderate-to-severe alopecia areata. Patients on tofacitinib were biopsied at baseline and after 4 and 24 weeks of treatment, and several of the patients also had a later scalp biopsy. The RNA source kit depended on sample type: the PAXgene miRNA kit for fixed scalp, the miRNeasy kit for PBMCs, and the RNeasy kit for mouse skin. Scalp tissue and sorted CD4+ and CD8+ peripheral blood T cells from patchy and totalis/universalis alopecia areata patients and from healthy controls were covered by human TCRbeta sequencing. Patients received tofacitinib for 6 to 18 months and were then followed off drug for 6 months to check for delayed response and recurrence. immunoSEQ multiplex PCR using 35 Vbeta forward primers and 13 Jbeta reverse primers was used to amplify TCRbeta CDR3 regions. Scalp clonality was compared across normal scalp (n=4), patchy alopecia areata scalp (n=8), and alopecia totalis/universalis scalp (n=8). The study used high-throughput TCRbeta sequencing to examine T cell clonal expansion in alopecia areata, in both the C3H/HeJ mouse model and human patients. Results the study describes overall, beyond this receptor: TCR sequences shared between patients were less clear than in mice, possibly partly because of HLA diversity in the patient population. Scalp TCR repertoire analysis is complicated because resident alphabeta T cells in normal human skin are also sequenced, whereas mouse skin is dominated by gammadelta T cells. Lesional scalp, especially in alopecia totalis/universalis, showed higher clonality and more expanded CD8+ clones than normal scalp, suggesting antigenic drive.

Preparation of the library involved the immunoSEQ multiplex PCR assay. To provide template for TCR sequencing, every sample had RNA extracted and reverse transcribed into cDNA. SuperScript III was used to make first-strand cDNA, primed with a 2:1 mix of oligo-dT and random hexamers. A synthetic immune receptor repertoire was used to gauge amplification bias, and whatever bias remained was removed computationally. The paper's data handling went like this. Raw reads were preprocessed for error removal, and CDR3 was defined according to IMGT conventions as running from the conserved cysteine to phenylalanine. To get clonality, Shannon entropy was normalized by log2 of the number of productive unique TCRs and the result was subtracted from 1. Scalp TCRbeta sequences were cross-referenced with sorted blood CD4 and CD8 repertoires so that the CD4 or CD8 identity of scalp clones could be inferred. TCRdb retrieved this table from immuneACCESS and kept in-frame rearrangements only. Not all clones are present; in checked studies, unresolved V genes account for under half, and no reason is known for the remainder. That table gives V, J and clone size, and the DNA gave D and trimming. Across this sample there are about 98,000 clones, with 35% to 45% seen only once. Jointly, the top ten make up 0.6% to 0.85% of the sample.

Sequencing was performed on CD4+ T cells sorted from blood. The V and J segments used are TRBV5-1 and TRBJ2-1, and TRBD1 aligns with 8 junction nucleotides. This receptor was obtained from a human donor with alopecia areata. The CDR3 sequence is CASSSTGGNEQFF. At the DNA level, the sequence is TGCGCCAGCAGCTCAACAGGGGGCAATGAGCAGTTCTTC.